The next 23 T cell receptor beta chains were all read from a single sample in a study of monozygotic twins with inflammatory bowel disease. TCRdb re-called the 5' RACE reads and gives one entry per CDR3 protein, without DNA. The sample table includes 330,000 or so distinct CDR3 sequences. Sample: blood. These receptors were obtained from a human donor with ulcerative colitis or Crohn's disease, or a healthy co-twin of an affected twin (not recorded which).

The gene calls are TRBV28 and TRBJ1-2. Germline V lookup: CDR1 MDHEN, CDR2 SYDVKM. The CDR3 loop spans 12 amino acids. The CDR3 sequence: CASSYANYGYTF.

The chain employs TRBV4-3 and TRBJ2-6. The CDR3 totals 18 residues. Looked up from germline, CDR1 is LGHNA and CDR2 is YSLEER. The CDR3 region is CASSQSAGRNSGANVLTF.

The V gene is TRBV10-2, the J gene TRBJ1-1. This CDR3 is 12 amino acids long. Germline V gene sequence: CDR1 WSHSY, CDR2 SAAADI. The CDR3 loop reads CASGSLGWKAFF.

The chain has TRBV12-3 or TRBV12-4 and TRBJ2-1; TCRdb lists TRBD1, though no DNA is available to test this call. There are 15 residues in the CDR3. The CDR3 region is CASSLGGQGFYEQFF.

This rearrangement joins TRBV11-2 to TRBJ1-3; there is no DNA to check the TCRdb D call of TRBD1. From germline, CDR1 is SGHAT and CDR2 FQNNGV. The CDR3 is 17 amino acids. The chain's CDR3 is CASSPDPSETSGNTIYF.

V is TRBV6-4 and J is TRBJ2-1; absent DNA, TCRdb's TRBD1 call cannot be checked. Germline V gene sequence: CDR1 MRHNA, CDR2 SNTAGT. The CDR3 consists of 14 residues. The CDR3 loop is CASSDNLQVNEQFF.

The genes are TRBV28 and TRBJ2-7; TCRdb outputs TRBD1, but without DNA this stays unchecked. CDR3 length: 15 residues. Germline-derived CDR1 and CDR2 are MDHEN and SYDVKM. The CDR3 protein is CASSAGGRVSYEQYF.

The chain links TRBV5-1 to TRBJ1-1. Germline loops: CDR1 SGHRS, CDR2 YFSETQ. The CDR3 has 14 residues. The CDR3 protein is CASSLQQMNTEAFF.

The V and J genes are TRBV6-1 and TRBJ2-5; there is no DNA to check the TCRdb D call of TRBD2. Germline V gene lookup returns CDR1 MNHNS and CDR2 SASEGT. The CDR3 is made up of 17 amino acids. CDR3 residues: CASRQGVVAASPETQYF.

V and J are TRBV12-3 or TRBV12-4 and TRBJ2-1; TCRdb indicates TRBD2, and absent DNA this call remains unverified. The CDR3 contains 15 residues. The CDR3 sequence: CASSPTGRKINEQFF.

The J gene is TRBJ1-1, the V gene TRBV6-6. Germline V gene sequence: CDR1 MNHNY, CDR2 SVGAGI (reference sequence). The CDR3 extends over 14 amino acids. CDR3 amino acids: CASSYPGVNTEAFF.

The chain couples TRBV5-8 to TRBJ2-1; TCRdb's D gene call, TRBD1, goes unchecked for lack of DNA. Germline V gene data show CDR1 as SGHTS and CDR2 as YDEGEE. The CDR3 covers 13 residues. The CDR3 here is CASSLRGENEQFF.

This sequence joins TRBV7-2 and TRBJ1-2; TCRdb outputs TRBD1, but without DNA this stays unchecked. There are 15 residues in the CDR3. Per germline, CDR1 SGHTA and CDR2 FQGNSA. This CDR3 reads CASSYQTGGFYGYTF.

The chain links TRBV9 to TRBJ2-1; the D call of TRBD2 rests on TCRdb alone, since no DNA is present to check it. The germline gives CDR1 SGDLS, CDR2 YYNGEE. The CDR3 runs to 15 residues. CDR3 sequence: CASSAGTSGVQEQFF.

J is TRBJ2-2 and V is TRBV4-3; with no DNA, the TCRdb D assignment of TRBD2 cannot be verified. The V gene's germline CDR1 is LGHNA and CDR2 YSLEER. There are 18 residues in the CDR3. The CDR3: CASSQVSIGGPNTGELFF.

The chain couples TRBV4-1 to TRBJ1-1. Looked up from germline, CDR1 is MGHRA and CDR2 is YSYEKL. The CDR3 consists of 15 residues. Here the CDR3 reads CASSQGPLQNTEAFF.

The rearrangement uses TRBV12-3 or TRBV12-4 and TRBJ2-3; absent DNA, TCRdb's TRBD1 call cannot be checked. The length of the CDR3 is 14 residues. CDR3 sequence reads: CASSFHRVADTQYF.

CDR3 sequence: CASSSSDSASTDTQYF. The chain joins TRBV6-5 to TRBJ2-3; the D gene TCRdb calls, TRBD1, cannot be checked with no DNA. The germline V gene encodes CDR1 MNHEY and CDR2 SVGAGI. The length of the CDR3 is 16 residues.

V gene TRBV28 combines with J gene TRBJ1-2. CDR1 and CDR2 (germline): MDHEN, SYDVKM. This CDR3 is 14 amino acids long. The CDR3 reads CACQGIRQEYGYTF.

V is TRBV27 and J is TRBJ2-7; the D gene TCRdb calls, TRBD2, cannot be checked with no DNA. Germline V gives CDR1 MNHEY, CDR2 SMNVEV (reference sequence). CDR3 length: 14 amino acids. The CDR3: CASSPEGASDEQYF.

V gene TRBV12-3 or TRBV12-4 combines with J gene TRBJ2-2; lacking DNA, the TRBD1 call made by TCRdb goes unchecked. The CDR3 sequence is 16 residues long. The CDR3 sequence: CASSASRDSPTGELFF.

The CDR3 protein is CASSSSHRAGFNLSGNTIYF. The chain employs TRBV12-3 or TRBV12-4 and TRBJ1-3; TCRdb's assignment of TRBD1 cannot be checked, as there is no DNA. The CDR3 runs to 20 residues.

The CDR3 protein is CATSDSRRGRGYTF. V usage is TRBV24-1 and J usage is TRBJ1-2; TCRdb names TRBD1, which stays unverified in the absence of DNA. CDR3 length equals 14 residues. CDR1 is KGHDR and CDR2 is SFDVKD in the germline V gene.